This T cell receptor beta chain was observed in a study of lymphopenia after photon versus proton radiotherapy. Study outcomes and limitations: Post-nadir diversity loss with photons came from oligoclonal expansion, particularly CD8+ Temra cells. Survival link was tested only in deceased patients; proton benefit remains a possibility.

The V end was cut by 1 base, the J end by 4 bases, with 7 bases between. The CDR3 is made up of 13 amino acids. Germline values: CDR1 LGHNA, CDR2 YSLEER. Clones were read by immunoSEQ multiplex PCR, and TCRdb kept only the in-frame ones, dropping some. The sample has under 70,000 clones; just under 95% are singletons. Remarks on this clone: The antigen is undetermined.

This clonotype was sampled from a woman aged 40 to 50 with cholangiocarcinoma. This specimen consisted of peripheral blood, obtained from a patient treated with photon-based radiotherapy. The chain recombines TRBV4-3 with TRBJ2-5, with D possibly being TRBD1 (6 bases). The CDR3 sequence is CASSQGTAETQYF. The CDR3 DNA reads as TGCGCCAGCAGCCAAGGGACAGCAGAGACCCAGTACTTC.